This T cell receptor beta chain emerged from a study of cytomegalovirus exposure and HLA in healthy donors. Whole-study results and caveats: For TCR beta chains, V- and J-gene trimming was later linked to a missense DCLRE1C variant. Later analysis showed most CMV-associated TCR beta chains appearing HLA-restricted.

PCR involved 60 Vbeta and 13 Jbeta primers. Generated by immunoSEQ multiplex PCR, the TCRdb table keeps only in-frame clones and is missing some. The listing contains tens of thousands of clones. Germline V gene sequence: CDR1 SGHTA, CDR2 FQGTGA. The CDR3 runs 13 residues. V lost 7 bases, J lost 4 bases, and 10 bases lay in between. Remarks on this clone: The antigen is unknown.

The sample was PBMCs. The chain links TRBV7-3 to TRBJ2-2, with TRBD2 as a possible D gene (5 bases). This clonotype originated in a female donor in good health and CMV-seronegative. CDR3 bases: TGTGCCAGCACTCCCGAGGGCACCGGGGAGCTGTTTTTT. Amino acids: CASTPEGTGELFF.